This entry lists 28 T cell receptor beta chains sequenced from one sample in a study of cytomegalovirus exposure and HLA in healthy donors. A multiplex PCR was run with 60 Vbeta primers and 13 Jbeta primers. Only in-frame clones appear in the TCRdb table, and some are missing; sequencing was by immunoSEQ multiplex PCR. The data show approximately 160,000 clones, approximately 71% seen once. Material for sequencing was PBMCs. The receptor set was obtained from a woman under 30 in good health and CMV-seropositive.

The chain has TRBV30 and TRBJ2-3, with D tentatively TRBD2 (5 bases). Germline-derived CDR1 and CDR2 are GTSNPN and SVGIG (reference sequence). Trimming pared 2 bases from V and 1 base from J, leaving 10 bases between. The CDR3 is made up of 14 amino acids. This CDR3 is CAWSPRVRTDTQYF. In DNA, the CDR3 is TGTGCCTGGAGTCCGCGGGTTCGCACAGATACGCAGTATTTT.

This clone was detected only a few times. At one boundary the junction diverges from the germline segment, which might be a read error. The chain recombines TRBV7-7 with TRBJ2-5; 8 positions match TRBD2. The CDR3 spans 16 residues. Germline V CDR1 and CDR2: SSHAT, FNYEAQ (reference sequence). CDR3: CASSLGSAGGQETQYF. In DNA, the CDR3 is TGTGCTAGCAGCTTAGGATCGGCGGGAGGACAAGAGACCCAGTACTTC. The full variable domain, with the rest looked up from reference TRBV7-7 and TRBJ2-5, is GAGVSQSPRYKVTKRGQDVTLRCDPISSHATLYWYQQALGQGPEFLTYFNYEAQPDKSGLPSDRFSAERPEGSISTLTIQRTEQRDSAMYRCASSLGSAGGQETQYFGPGTRLLVL.

V usage is TRBV11-3 and J usage is TRBJ2-2, with D possibly being TRBD1 (5 bases). The CDR3 has 14 amino acids. Germline V gene data show CDR1 as SGHNT and CDR2 as YENEEA. V shed 5 bases and J shed 1 base, with 8 bases lying between them. CDR3 loop: CASSLTENTGELFF. In nucleotides, the CDR3 is TGTGCCAGCAGCCTGACAGAGAACACCGGGGAGCTGTTTTTT.

This clone occurred once. As DNA, the CDR3 is TGTGCCAGCAGCGTCCTAGCCGGGGGAGTAGATACGCAGTATTTT. This sequence encodes CASSVLAGGVDTQYF. J is TRBJ2-3 and V is TRBV9; tentatively, D is TRBD2 (6 bases). This CDR3 has 15 residues. Germline assignment: CDR1 SGDLS and CDR2 YYNGEE. The V end was cut by 2 bases, the J end by 5 bases, with 15 bases between.

As for this clone: The junction shows a germline mismatch at one end, possibly a read error. The rearrangement joins TRBV12-5 to TRBJ1-1; TRBD1 might be the D (6 bases). CDR1 is LGHNT and CDR2 is FRNRAP in the germline V gene. The CDR3 extends over 15 amino acids. The CDR3 DNA follows: TGTGCTAGTGGTGGACAGTTTCCCTGGAACGCTGAAGCTTTCTTT. Encoded protein: CASGGQFPWNAEAFF.

The chain has TRBV27 and TRBJ2-5; possible D gene TRBD2, 5 bases. V was clipped by 7 bases and J by 5 bases, with 11 bases between them. This CDR3 has 12 amino acids. Per germline, CDR1 MNHEY and CDR2 SMNVEV (reference sequence). CDR3 bases: TGTGCCAGCAACGGGATTGGGGAGACCCAGTACTTC. This codes for CASNGIGETQYF.

The V call is TRBV29-1, the J call TRBJ1-2, with no clear D. The germline V gene has CDR1 SQVTM and CDR2 ANQGSEA. V gave up 0 bases and J gave up 2 bases, with 16 bases separating them. This CDR3 is 16 amino acids long. CDR3 sequence reads: CSVEDWSGTLNYGYTF. Here the CDR3 DNA reads TGCAGCGTTGAAGACTGGTCAGGTACCTTGAACTATGGCTACACCTTC.

The chain uses TRBV10-3 and TRBJ2-2; TRBD1 agrees at 8 bases. Trimming at V came to 7 bases and at J to 4 bases, leaving 8 bases not matched to a gene. Germline loops: CDR1 ENHRY, CDR2 SYGVKD. The CDR3 extends over 15 amino acids. The CDR3 loop reads CAITGTGRGTGELFF. The CDR3 DNA reads TGTGCCATCACTGGGACAGGTCGAGGCACCGGGGAGCTGTTTTTT.

This clone has only a few counts. The genes are TRBV9 and TRBJ1-4, with unresolved D. The germline V gene has CDR1 SGDLS and CDR2 YYNGEE. This CDR3 spans 16 amino acids. Trimming took off 0 bases at V and 0 bases at J, with 9 bases between the two ends. CDR3 nucleotide sequence: TGTGCCAGCAGCGTAGTCTCAGATGCAACTAATGAAAAACTGTTTTTT. It specifies CASSVVSDATNEKLFF. The full variable domain, completed using reference TRBV9 and TRBJ1-4, is DSGVTQTPKHLITATGQRVTLRCSPRSGDLSVYWYQQSLDQGLQFLIQYYNGEERAKGNILERFSAQQFPDLHSELNLSSLELGDSALYFCASSVVSDATNEKLFFGSGTQLSVL.

CDR3 sequence reads: CASSLSRQNNSPLHF. DNA of the CDR3: TGCGCCAGCAGCTTATCCCGACAGAATAATTCACCCCTCCACTTT. The gene calls are TRBV5-1 and TRBJ1-6, with a tentative D call TRBD1 (5 bases). CDR1 and CDR2 (germline): SGHRS, YFSETQ. The CDR3 has 15 amino acids. Trimming shortened V by 2 bases and J by 5 bases, and 11 bases separated the two germline ends.

The genes are TRBV27 and TRBJ2-3; possibly TRBD2 for D (6 bases). The CDR3 loop spans 13 amino acids. V lost 8 bases and J lost 2, with 11 bases in between. CDR1 is MNHEY and CDR2 is SMNVEV in the germline V gene (reference sequence). The CDR3 nucleotides read TGTGCCAGCCATGCGGGGACCACAGATACGCAGTATTTT. Translation gives CASHAGTTDTQYF.

The chain joins TRBV2 to TRBJ2-7; TRBD1 is a possible D gene (5 bases). Germline assignment: CDR1 SNHLY and CDR2 FYNNEI. Trimming left V 10 bases short and J 0 bases short, with 19 bases between. The CDR3 is 15 amino acids. The CDR3 DNA follows: TGTGCCACCAAGGGTAAGGGGAAGGGCTCCTACGAGCAGTACTTC. Its translation is CATKGKGKGSYEQYF.

The rearrangement uses TRBV10-3 and TRBJ2-2, with 10 nucleotides matching TRBD2. Per the germline V gene, CDR1 is ENHRY and CDR2 is SYGVKD. Trimming at V came to 7 bases and at J to 7 bases, leaving 12 bases not matched to a gene. The CDR3 contains 16 residues. In DNA, the CDR3 is TGTGCCATCAAGTCCATAGCGGGAGGAAGTGGCGGGGAGCTGTTTTTT. Translated, it gives CAIKSIAGGSGGELFF.

V and J are TRBV28 and TRBJ1-2, with D possibly being TRBD1 (6 bases). The CDR3 is 12 amino acids. Trimming removed 1 base from V and 6 bases from J, with 6 bases in between. Germline assignment: CDR1 MDHEN and CDR2 SYDVKM. The CDR3 nucleotides are TGTGCCAGCAGTTTATCAGGGGATGGCTACACCTTC. Translating it yields CASSLSGDGYTF.

A single count supports this clone. This rearrangement joins TRBV5-1 to TRBJ2-1, with 8 positions matching TRBD2. CDR1 and CDR2 from the germline V gene are SGHRS and YFSETQ. This CDR3 has 14 amino acids. The V and J ends lost 3 bases and 8 bases, in that order; junction bases with no gene match: 7. Here the CDR3 reads CASSYGLAIDEQFF. The CDR3 nucleotides are TGCGCCAGCAGCTACGGACTAGCAATCGATGAGCAGTTCTTC.

This chain joins TRBV28 and TRBJ1-1, with TRBD1 identical over 8 bases. There are 15 residues in the CDR3. The ends lost 3 bases at V and 5 bases at J; junction bases unmatched: 8. Germline values: CDR1 MDHEN, CDR2 SYDVKM. Written as DNA, the CDR3 is TGTGCCAGCAGTTTCGCAGGGGGCTTTGGGACTGAAGCTTTCTTT. Encoded protein: CASSFAGGFGTEAFF.

Only a few counts were recorded for this clone. The junction departs from germline at one end; a sequencing error may be responsible. The chain recombines TRBV6-5 with TRBJ2-7, with D possibly matching TRBD2 (5 bases). The CDR3 loop spans 13 amino acids. Germline V gene sequence: CDR1 MNHEY, CDR2 SVGAGI. The CDR3 DNA sequence: TGTGCCAGCAGTACTAGGACGTCCTCCGAATTCTCCTTC. Translating it yields CASSTRTSSEFSF.

The chain is built from TRBV19 and TRBJ1-2; no firm D call. The CDR3 length is 14 residues. Trimming stripped 3 bases from V and 2 bases from J, with 10 bases between. Germline loops: CDR1 LNHDA, CDR2 SQIVND (reference sequence). The CDR3 sequence is CASSIESKNYGYTF. DNA for the CDR3: TGTGCCAGTAGTATCGAGTCTAAGAACTATGGCTACACCTTC.

The rearrangement uses TRBV27 and TRBJ2-1; D is ambiguous. The V and J ends lost 3 bases and 4 bases respectively, with 16 bases between them. The length of the CDR3 is 16 residues. Germline CDR1 and CDR2: MNHEY and SMNVEV (reference sequence). CDR3 amino acids: CASSFIGPNGYNEQFF. The DNA of the CDR3 is TGTGCCAGCAGTTTTATCGGCCCCAACGGGTACAATGAGCAGTTCTTC.

The chain carries TRBV18 and TRBJ2-1; D is uncertain. The CDR3 extends over 14 amino acids. Germline CDR1 is KGHSH and CDR2 is LQKENI. V was shortened by 2 bases and J by 9 bases, with 14 bases between the two germline ends. CDR3 nucleotides: TGTGCCAGCTCACCATTTCCGGGTCCCGTTGAGCAGTTCTTC. Translated, it gives CASSPFPGPVEQFF.

This chain joins TRBV19 and TRBJ1-1; D perhaps matches TRBD1 (6 bases). In germline, CDR1 is LNHDA, CDR2 SQIVND (reference sequence). This CDR3 comprises 15 residues. Trimming cost V 5 bases and J 11 bases, with 24 bases left between them. CDR3 DNA: TGTGCCAGTAGTTTCGGGACATCCTCGTACTCTCGGGCTTTCTTT. Translation: CASSFGTSSYSRAFF.

The V call is TRBV27, the J call TRBJ2-3, with a weak D call TRBD1 (5 bases). The germline V and J ends were trimmed by 1 base and 0 bases, with 14 bases remaining between them. The CDR3 is 17 residues long. Germline-derived CDR1 and CDR2 are MNHEY and SMNVEV (reference sequence). The CDR3 reads CASSLFFVGASTDTQYF. DNA of the CDR3: TGTGCCAGCAGTTTATTTTTCGTTGGGGCTAGCACAGATACGCAGTATTTT.

The chain recombines TRBV29-1 with TRBJ2-3, with 11 nucleotides matching TRBD2. CDR1 SQVTM and CDR2 ANQGSEA come from the germline V gene. CDR3 length: 14 amino acids. J lost 2 bases, V lost 5 bases, and 3 bases had no gene match. Here the CDR3 reads CSVRLAGTTDTQYF. Here the CDR3 DNA reads TGCAGCGTTAGACTAGCGGGGACCACAGATACGCAGTATTTT.

The V call is TRBV5-1, the J call TRBJ1-4; 7 bases map to TRBD1. CDR1 SGHRS and CDR2 YFSETQ come from the germline V gene. The V and J ends lost 1 base and 4 bases, in that order; junction bases with no gene match: 4. There are 15 residues in the CDR3. CDR3: CASSLLGQNNEKLFF. The CDR3 nucleotides read TGCGCCAGCAGCTTGTTGGGACAGAATAATGAAAAACTGTTTTTT.

This clone came up a few times. The J gene is TRBJ1-1, the V gene TRBV18; weak D call: TRBD1 (5 bases). V gave up 4 bases and J gave up 0 bases, with 15 bases separating them. Germline V gene sequence: CDR1 KGHSH, CDR2 LQKENI. This CDR3 is 16 amino acids long. In DNA, the CDR3 is TGTGCCAGCTCACAACTGACAGCCGTAATGAACACTGAAGCTTTCTTT. It codes for CASSQLTAVMNTEAFF.

This clone turned up a few times. The chain links TRBV5-1 to TRBJ2-6; TRBD1 is a possible D gene (7 bases). Germline lookup yields CDR1 SGHRS and CDR2 YFSETQ. CDR3 size: 14 residues. V dropped 9 bases and J dropped 2 bases, with 12 bases sitting between them. The DNA of the CDR3 is TGCGCCACCCAGGGGGGCCCTGGGGCCAACGTCCTGACTTTC. It encodes CATQGGPGANVLTF.

The J gene is TRBJ2-6, the V gene TRBV28, with D possibly being TRBD2 (6 bases). V was cut by 3 bases and J by 3 bases, with 6 bases left in between. This CDR3 is built from 14 residues. Germline V gives CDR1 MDHEN, CDR2 SYDVKM. As DNA, the CDR3 is TGTGCCAGCAGTTTGGACTATGGGGCCAACGTCCTGACTTTC. Translated, it gives CASSLDYGANVLTF.

This chain links TRBV7-2 with TRBJ1-1; D possibly corresponds to TRBD1 (6 bases). Between the trimmed V and J ends, which lost 5 bases and 4 bases, there was a span of 14 bases. CDR1 is SGHTA, CDR2 FQGNSA, per germline. This CDR3 has 14 amino acids. The CDR3 loop is CASSRGGALTEAFF. CDR3 coding DNA: TGTGCCAGCAGCCGGGGGGGGGCCCTCACTGAAGCTTTCTTT.